This paragraph covers one TCR beta chain sequence. Antigen: not known. This sample is drawn from a study of cytomegalovirus exposure and HLA in healthy donors. In germline, CDR1 is SGHNT, CDR2 YYREEE (reference sequence). The V gene end was trimmed by 2 bases and the J gene end by 6 bases; junction bases not matched to a gene: 7. This CDR3 is built from 16 residues. Findings and limits, study-wide: The study flagged some 170 TCR beta chains as cytomegalovirus-associated.

Vbeta (60) and Jbeta (13) primers were used in the PCR. Clones were read by immunoSEQ multiplex PCR, and TCRdb kept only the in-frame ones, dropping some. Here the sample spans tens of thousands of clones, 10% being singletons. The receptor was isolated from a man in his sixties in good health and CMV-seropositive. Sequenced: PBMCs. V gene TRBV5-4 combines with J gene TRBJ2-2; 10 bases are a match to TRBD2. In nucleotides, the CDR3 is TGTGCCAGCAGCTTTATGGCTAGCGGGAGAGCCGGGGAGCTGTTTTTT. Encoded protein: CASSFMASGRAGELFF.